Sequencing of this T cell receptor beta chain was carried out in a study of T cell responses to AZD1222 COVID-19 vaccine. Findings and limits, study-wide: The donor group comprised mostly white British people and more females; the analysis possibly underestimated clonal diversity.

The germline V and J ends were trimmed by 2 bases and 0 bases, with 10 bases remaining between them. This CDR3 spans 16 amino acids. Germline lookup yields CDR1 MNHEY and CDR2 SVGEGT. This clone was seen once. Its antigen is undetermined. Here immunoSEQ multiplex PCR was the method, and the copy in TCRdb shows in-frame clones only, minus some. The sample shows about 190,000 clones, more than 80% of them seen only once. The chain employs TRBV6-2 or TRBV6-3 and TRBJ2-2, with a tentative D call TRBD2 (5 bases). The receptor was isolated from an adult who received the MenACWY meningococcal vaccine as a control. Sequenced here: peripheral blood, sampled 28 days after the second dose of the MenACWY control vaccine. The CDR3 protein is CASSYGPGTNTGELFF. CDR3 in DNA: TGTGCCAGCAGTTACGGGCCGGGAACGAACACCGGGGAGCTGTTTTTT.